This T cell receptor (beta chain) was captured in a study of T cells after yellow fever vaccination. CDR1 is SEHNR and CDR2 is FQNEAQ in the germline V gene (reference sequence). The CDR3 contains 14 residues. V lost 1 base and J lost 0, with 7 bases in between. Study outcomes and limitations: It was the secondary response that reached its peak faster, day 5 versus 15, but it was weaker.

Concerning this clonotype itself: Its specificity is unknown.

TCRdb independently ran MiXCR on the 5' RACE reads; one entry per CDR3 protein. This sample has 620,000 or so distinct CDR3 sequences; roughly an eighth occur once, and the top ten carry more than 12%. This chain links TRBV7-9 with TRBJ2-7; D gene uncertain. This TCR derives from a man aged 30 to 39 who received the YFV17D yellow fever vaccine. The sequences come from PBMCs, collected on the day of the yellow fever booster vaccination. The CDR3 region is CASSLVPYSYEQYF. Here the CDR3 DNA reads TGTGCCAGCAGCTTAGTTCCGTACTCCTACGAGCAGTACTTC.